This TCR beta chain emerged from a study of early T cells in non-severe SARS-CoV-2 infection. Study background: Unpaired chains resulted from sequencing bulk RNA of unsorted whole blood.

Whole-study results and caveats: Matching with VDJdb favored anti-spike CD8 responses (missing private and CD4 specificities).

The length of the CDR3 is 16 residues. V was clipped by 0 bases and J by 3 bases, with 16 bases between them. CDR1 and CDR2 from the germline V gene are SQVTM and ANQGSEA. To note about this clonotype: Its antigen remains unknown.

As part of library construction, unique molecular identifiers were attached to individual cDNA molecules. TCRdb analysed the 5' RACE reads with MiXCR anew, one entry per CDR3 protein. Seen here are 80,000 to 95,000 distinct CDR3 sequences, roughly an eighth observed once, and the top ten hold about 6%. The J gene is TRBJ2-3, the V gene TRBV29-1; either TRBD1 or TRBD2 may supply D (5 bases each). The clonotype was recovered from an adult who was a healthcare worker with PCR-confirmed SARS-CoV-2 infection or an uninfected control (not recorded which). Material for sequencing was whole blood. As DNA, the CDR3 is TGCAGCGTTGAAGATTGGGACCGATCGGGGACAGATACGCAGTATTTT. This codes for CSVEDWDRSGTDTQYF.